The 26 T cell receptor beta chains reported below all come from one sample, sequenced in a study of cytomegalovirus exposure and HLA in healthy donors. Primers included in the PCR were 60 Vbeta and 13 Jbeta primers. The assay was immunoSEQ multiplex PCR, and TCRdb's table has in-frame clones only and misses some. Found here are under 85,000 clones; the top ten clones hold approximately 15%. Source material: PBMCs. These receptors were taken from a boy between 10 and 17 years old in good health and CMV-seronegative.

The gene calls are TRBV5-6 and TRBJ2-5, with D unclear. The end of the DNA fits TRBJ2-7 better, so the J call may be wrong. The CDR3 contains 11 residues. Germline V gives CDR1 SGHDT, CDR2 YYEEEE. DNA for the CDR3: TGTGCCAGCAGCTCAAACTACGAGCAGTACTTC. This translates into CASSSNYEQYF.

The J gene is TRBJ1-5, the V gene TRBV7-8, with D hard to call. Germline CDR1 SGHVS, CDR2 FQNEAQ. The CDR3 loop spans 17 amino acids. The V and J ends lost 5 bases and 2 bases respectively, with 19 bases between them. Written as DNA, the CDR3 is TGTGCCAGCAGCCCTTCTTTGGCCCGGGTGGGCAATCAGCCCCAGCATTTT. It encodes CASSPSLARVGNQPQHF. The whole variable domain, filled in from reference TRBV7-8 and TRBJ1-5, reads GAGVSQSPRYKVAKRGQDVALRCDPISGHVSLFWYQQALGQGPEFLTYFQNEAQLDKSGLPSDRFFAERPEGSVSTLKIQRTQQEDSAVYLCASSPSLARVGNQPQHFGDGTRLSIL.

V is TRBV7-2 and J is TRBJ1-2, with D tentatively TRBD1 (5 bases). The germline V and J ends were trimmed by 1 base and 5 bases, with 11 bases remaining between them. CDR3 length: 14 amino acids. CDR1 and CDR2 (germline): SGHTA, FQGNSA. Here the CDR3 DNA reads TGTGCCAGCAGCTTAGAAGGGACTTTGTATGGCTACACCTTC. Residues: CASSLEGTLYGYTF.

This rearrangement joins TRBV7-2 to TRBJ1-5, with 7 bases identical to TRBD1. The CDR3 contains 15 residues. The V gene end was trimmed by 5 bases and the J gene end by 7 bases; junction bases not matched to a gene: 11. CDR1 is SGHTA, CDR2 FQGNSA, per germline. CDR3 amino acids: CASSPWTGERQPQHF. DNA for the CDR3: TGTGCCAGCAGCCCGTGGACAGGCGAGAGGCAGCCCCAGCATTTT.

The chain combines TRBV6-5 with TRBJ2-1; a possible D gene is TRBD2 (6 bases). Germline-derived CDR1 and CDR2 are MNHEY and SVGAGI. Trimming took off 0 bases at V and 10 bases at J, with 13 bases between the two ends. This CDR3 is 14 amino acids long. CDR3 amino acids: CASSYSGGEGEQFF. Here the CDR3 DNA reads TGTGCCAGCAGTTACTCCGGGGGAGAGGGAGAGCAGTTCTTC.

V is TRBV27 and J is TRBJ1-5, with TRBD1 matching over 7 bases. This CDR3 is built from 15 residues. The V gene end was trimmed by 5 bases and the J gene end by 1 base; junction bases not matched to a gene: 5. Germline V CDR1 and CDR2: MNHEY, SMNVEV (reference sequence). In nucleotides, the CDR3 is TGTGCCAGCAGTCCCGCACAGGGGAGCAATCAGCCCCAGCATTTT. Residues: CASSPAQGSNQPQHF.

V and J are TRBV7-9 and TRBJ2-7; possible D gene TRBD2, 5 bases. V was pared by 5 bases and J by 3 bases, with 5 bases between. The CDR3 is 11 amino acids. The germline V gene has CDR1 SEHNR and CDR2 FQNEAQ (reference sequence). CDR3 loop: CASSRDYEQYF. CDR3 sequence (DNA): TGTGCCAGCAGCCGGGACTACGAGCAGTACTTC.

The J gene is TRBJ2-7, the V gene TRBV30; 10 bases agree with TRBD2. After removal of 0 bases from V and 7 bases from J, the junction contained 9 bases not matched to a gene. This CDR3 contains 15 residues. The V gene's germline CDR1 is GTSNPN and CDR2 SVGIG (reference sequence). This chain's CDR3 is CAWSVGAGGPGEQYF. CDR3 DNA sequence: TGTGCCTGGAGTGTAGGAGCGGGAGGGCCGGGGGAGCAGTACTTC.

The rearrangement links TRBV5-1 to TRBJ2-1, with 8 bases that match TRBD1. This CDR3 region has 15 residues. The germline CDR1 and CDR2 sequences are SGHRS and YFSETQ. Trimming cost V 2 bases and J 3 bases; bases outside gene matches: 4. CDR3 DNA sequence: TGCGCCAGCAGCTTTTCCGGGACAGGCTACAATGAGCAGTTCTTC. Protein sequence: CASSFSGTGYNEQFF.

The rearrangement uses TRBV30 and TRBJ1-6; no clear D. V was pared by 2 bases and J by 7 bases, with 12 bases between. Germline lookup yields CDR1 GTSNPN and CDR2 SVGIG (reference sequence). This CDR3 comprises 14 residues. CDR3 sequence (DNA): TGTGCCTGGAGTATAGCAAATCCAAATTCACCCCTCCACTTT. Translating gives CAWSIANPNSPLHF.

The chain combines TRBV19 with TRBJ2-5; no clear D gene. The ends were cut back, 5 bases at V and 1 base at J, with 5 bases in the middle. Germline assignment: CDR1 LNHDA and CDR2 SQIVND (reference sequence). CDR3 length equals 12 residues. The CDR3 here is CASSYIQETQYF. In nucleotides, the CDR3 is TGTGCCAGTAGTTACATCCAAGAGACCCAGTACTTC.

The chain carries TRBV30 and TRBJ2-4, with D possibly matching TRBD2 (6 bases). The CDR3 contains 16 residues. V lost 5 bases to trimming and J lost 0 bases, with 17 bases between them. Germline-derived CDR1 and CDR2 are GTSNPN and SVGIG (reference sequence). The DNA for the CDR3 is TGTGCCTGGGGGGGAGGCGCGAGGCTAGCCAAAAACATTCAGTACTTC. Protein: CAWGGGARLAKNIQYF.

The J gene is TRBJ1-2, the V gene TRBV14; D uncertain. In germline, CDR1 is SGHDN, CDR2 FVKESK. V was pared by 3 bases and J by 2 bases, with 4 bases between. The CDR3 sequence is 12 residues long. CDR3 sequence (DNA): TGTGCCAGCAGCCAGAGGAACTATGGCTACACCTTC. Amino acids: CASSQRNYGYTF.

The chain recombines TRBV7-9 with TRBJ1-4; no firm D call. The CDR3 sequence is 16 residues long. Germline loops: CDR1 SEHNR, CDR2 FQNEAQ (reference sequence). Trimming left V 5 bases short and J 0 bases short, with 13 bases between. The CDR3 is CASSTPLKATNEKLFF. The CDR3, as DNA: TGTGCCAGCAGCACGCCTCTAAAAGCAACTAATGAAAAACTGTTTTTT.

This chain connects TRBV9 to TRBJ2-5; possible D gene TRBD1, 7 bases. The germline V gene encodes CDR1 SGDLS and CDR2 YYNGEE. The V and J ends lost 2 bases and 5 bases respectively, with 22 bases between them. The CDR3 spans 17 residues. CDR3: CASSVFWTGLGGETQYF. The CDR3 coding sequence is TGTGCCAGCAGCGTCTTTTGGACAGGCCTTGGAGGGGAGACCCAGTACTTC.

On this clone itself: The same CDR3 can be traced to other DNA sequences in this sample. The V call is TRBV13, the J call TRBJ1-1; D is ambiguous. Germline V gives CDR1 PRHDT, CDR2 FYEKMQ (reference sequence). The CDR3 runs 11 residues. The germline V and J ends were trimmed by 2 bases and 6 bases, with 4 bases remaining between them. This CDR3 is CASSLLAEAFF. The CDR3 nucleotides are TGTGCCAGCAGCTTACTCGCTGAAGCTTTCTTT.

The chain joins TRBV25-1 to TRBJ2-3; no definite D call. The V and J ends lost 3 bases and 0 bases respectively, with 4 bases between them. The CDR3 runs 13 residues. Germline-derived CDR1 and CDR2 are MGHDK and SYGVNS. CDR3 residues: CASSDSSTDTQYF. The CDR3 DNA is TGTGCCAGCAGTGATTCTAGCACAGATACGCAGTATTTT.

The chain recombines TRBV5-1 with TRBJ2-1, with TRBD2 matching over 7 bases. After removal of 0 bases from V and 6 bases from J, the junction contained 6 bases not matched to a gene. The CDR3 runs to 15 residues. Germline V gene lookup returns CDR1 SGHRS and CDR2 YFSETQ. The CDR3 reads CASSLGQGGANEQFF. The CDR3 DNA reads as TGCGCCAGCAGCTTGGGTCAGGGAGGGGCCAATGAGCAGTTCTTC.

This CDR3 is CASSLEGASGVSYEQYF. CDR3 nucleotides: TGTGCCAGCAGCTTAGAAGGGGCTAGCGGGGTCTCCTACGAGCAGTACTTC. V is TRBV7-2 and J is TRBJ2-7; 9 bases match TRBD2. The CDR3 runs to 17 residues. V shed 1 base, J shed 0 bases, and the junction held 7 bases outside the gene matches. Germline V CDR1 and CDR2: SGHTA, FQGNSA.

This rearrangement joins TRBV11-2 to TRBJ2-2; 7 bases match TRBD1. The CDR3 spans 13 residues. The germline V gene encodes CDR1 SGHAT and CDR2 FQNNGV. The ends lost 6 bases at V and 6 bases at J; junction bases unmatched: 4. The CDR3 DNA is TGTGCCAGCAGTCTGACAGGGCCCGGGGAGCTGTTTTTT. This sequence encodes CASSLTGPGELFF.

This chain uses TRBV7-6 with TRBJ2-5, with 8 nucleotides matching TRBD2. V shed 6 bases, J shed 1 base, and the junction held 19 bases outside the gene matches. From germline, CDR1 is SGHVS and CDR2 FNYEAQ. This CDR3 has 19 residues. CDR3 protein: CASRSTAPFGGGFQETQYF. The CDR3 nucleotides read TGTGCCAGCAGGTCGACAGCGCCGTTTGGCGGGGGGTTCCAAGAGACCCAGTACTTC.

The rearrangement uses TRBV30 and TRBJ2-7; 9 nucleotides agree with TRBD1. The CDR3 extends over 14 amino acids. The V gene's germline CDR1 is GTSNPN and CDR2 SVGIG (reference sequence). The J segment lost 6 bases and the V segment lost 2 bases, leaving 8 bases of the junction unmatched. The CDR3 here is CAWSRGQGSGEQYF. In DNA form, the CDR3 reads TGTGCCTGGAGTAGAGGACAGGGGTCCGGCGAGCAGTACTTC.

CDR3 loop: CASRTGGTEAFF. CDR3 nucleotides: TGTGCCAGCAGGACAGGGGGGACTGAAGCTTTCTTT. This chain joins TRBV25-1 and TRBJ1-1; 9 bases match TRBD1. Germline-derived CDR1 and CDR2 are MGHDK and SYGVNS. The CDR3 sequence is 12 residues long. J was trimmed by 5 bases and V by 6 bases; bases with no gene match: 1.

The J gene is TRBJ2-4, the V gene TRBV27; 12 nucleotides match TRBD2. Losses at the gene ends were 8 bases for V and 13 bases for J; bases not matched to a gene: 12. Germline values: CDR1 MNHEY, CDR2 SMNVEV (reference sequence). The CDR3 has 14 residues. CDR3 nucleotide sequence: TGTGCCAGCTCTATGGCTAGCGGGAGGGGAGGACAGTACTTC. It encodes CASSMASGRGGQYF.

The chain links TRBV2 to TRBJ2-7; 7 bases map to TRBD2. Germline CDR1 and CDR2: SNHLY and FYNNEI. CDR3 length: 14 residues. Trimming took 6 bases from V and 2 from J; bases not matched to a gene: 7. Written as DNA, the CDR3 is TGTGCCAGCAGGGGGTGGGGAGGGACCTACGAGCAGTACTTC. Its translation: CASRGWGGTYEQYF.

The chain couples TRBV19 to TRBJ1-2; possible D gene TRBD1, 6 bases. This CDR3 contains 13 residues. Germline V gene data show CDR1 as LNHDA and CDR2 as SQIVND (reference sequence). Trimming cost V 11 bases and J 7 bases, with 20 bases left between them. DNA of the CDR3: TGTGCCGTAGACAACGGGAGGGGGGGTGGCTACACCTTC. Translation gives CAVDNGRGGGYTF.